A single T cell receptor beta chain is shown here with its context. This sample stems from a study of T cells after somatic rescue of genetic block. Repertoires were generated with immunoSEQ multiplex PCR, while TCRdb's copy carries only in-frame clones and drops some. Of approximately 65,000 clones in the sample, 92% were seen once. The material sequenced was peripheral blood mononuclear cells (PBMCs). The origin of this receptor is a man aged 40-49 years.

CDR3 DNA: TGTGCCAGCAGTGACAGGGGACAGCCAAATGAAAAACTGTTTTTT. Translation gives CASSDRGQPNEKLFF. The chain carries TRBV6-4 and TRBJ1-4, with 7 positions matching TRBD1. V trimming: 2 bases; J trimming: 5 bases; junction bases outside the gene matches: 5. This CDR3 has 15 residues. Germline CDR1 MRHNA, CDR2 SNTAGT.